These 29 T cell receptor beta chains share one sample of origin, sequenced in a study of blood T cell repertoires in COVID-19. Only in-frame clones appear in the TCRdb table, and some are missing; sequencing was by immunoSEQ multiplex PCR. The repertoire consists of about 110,000 clones, with about three quarters occurring once and the leading ten covering 16%. The sequencing input was peripheral blood. The receptors were gathered from a woman aged 80 or over with active or convalescent COVID-19.

The chain has TRBV18 and TRBJ1-6; D is perhaps TRBD1 (6 bases). This CDR3 has 15 amino acids. Germline V gene sequence: CDR1 KGHSH, CDR2 LQKENI. V lost 4 bases and J lost 4, with 11 bases in between. The CDR3 spells CASSLNGQYNSPLHF. The CDR3 DNA reads TGTGCCAGCTCACTAAACGGACAGTATAATTCACCCCTCCACTTT. Drawing the rest from reference TRBV18 and TRBJ1-6, the complete variable domain is NAGVMQNPRHLVRRRGQEARLRCSPMKGHSHVYWYRQLPEEGLKFMVYLQKENIIDESGMPKERFSAEFPKEGPSILRIQQVVRGDSAAYFCASSLNGQYNSPLHFGNGTRLTVT.

The rearrangement joins TRBV15 to TRBJ1-1; TRBD1 might be the D (6 bases). The CDR3 has 15 residues. Germline CDR1 LNHNV, CDR2 YYDKDF (reference sequence). Trimming took off 2 bases at V and 0 bases at J, with 10 bases between the two ends. As DNA, the CDR3 is TGTGCCACCAGCAGACAAACAGGGATGAACACTGAAGCTTTCTTT. Protein product: CATSRQTGMNTEAFF.

Turning to this clone: Other DNA sequences in this specimen translate into the identical CDR3. The CDR3 is CASSVVSGGGYTF. The CDR3 nucleotides are TGTGCCAGCAGCGTAGTTTCGGGAGGCGGCTACACCTTC. This chain connects TRBV9 to TRBJ1-2, with D uncertain. The V end lost 0 bases, the J end lost 8 bases, and 11 bases lay between the germline ends. Germline values: CDR1 SGDLS, CDR2 YYNGEE. The CDR3 contains 13 residues.

The chain uses TRBV5-5 and TRBJ2-5, with D perhaps matching TRBD2 (6 bases). From germline, CDR1 is SGHKS and CDR2 YYEKEE (reference sequence). The germline V and J ends were trimmed by 2 bases and 5 bases, with 13 bases remaining between them. This CDR3 is 14 amino acids long. The CDR3: CASSFRDFRETQYF. The DNA for the CDR3 is TGTGCCAGCAGCTTTAGGGACTTTCGGGAGACCCAGTACTTC.

Here the CDR3 DNA reads TGTGCCAGCAGGCCTAGCGGGAGGGCGGTCGATGAGCAGTACTTC. Its protein is CASRPSGRAVDEQYF. This sequence joins TRBV7-9 and TRBJ2-7, with 12 nucleotides matching TRBD2. Germline V gene sequence: CDR1 SEHNR, CDR2 FQNEAQ (reference sequence). V dropped 6 bases and J dropped 7; count of bases not matched to a gene: 10. The CDR3 contains 15 residues.

This chain joins TRBV7-3 and TRBJ2-1, with D tentatively TRBD2 (6 bases). The CDR3 is made up of 15 amino acids. Looked up from germline, CDR1 is SGHTA and CDR2 is FQGTGA. Trimming removed 5 bases from V and 4 bases from J, with 15 bases in between. For the CDR3, the DNA is TGTGCCAGCAGCCCCGGGGTAGCGGAGTACAATGAGCAGTTCTTC. Translation gives CASSPGVAEYNEQFF.

This clone was counted a single time. The V and J genes are TRBV7-2 and TRBJ1-2, with 9 bases fitting TRBD1. The CDR3 contains 14 residues. The J segment lost 4 bases and the V segment lost 5 bases, leaving 5 bases of the junction unmatched. Germline V gives CDR1 SGHTA, CDR2 FQGNSA. CDR3 protein: CASSLDRGGYGYTF. The CDR3, as DNA: TGTGCCAGCAGCCTCGACAGGGGGGGCTATGGCTACACCTTC.

The V call is TRBV28, the J call TRBJ2-1, with TRBD2 identical over 10 bases. The V gene end was trimmed by 4 bases and the J gene end by 7 bases; junction bases not matched to a gene: 7. The CDR3 consists of 15 residues. Per the germline V gene, CDR1 is MDHEN and CDR2 is SYDVKM. CDR3 nucleotides: TGTGCCAGCAGTTCCCAAGCGGGAGGGTGGAATGAGCAGTTCTTC. Encoded protein: CASSSQAGGWNEQFF. The variable domain in full, completed from reference TRBV28 and TRBJ2-1, reads DVKVTQSSRYLVKRTGEKVFLECVQDMDHENMFWYRQDPGLGLRLIYFSYDVKMKEKGDIPEGYSVSREKKERFSLILESASTNQTSMYLCASSSQAGGWNEQFFGPGTRLTVL.

The chain combines TRBV2 with TRBJ2-3; D unresolved. Trimming left V 4 bases short and J 1 base short, with 12 bases between. The CDR3 is made up of 15 amino acids. The germline gives CDR1 SNHLY, CDR2 FYNNEI. As DNA, the CDR3 is TGTGCCAGCAGTGGGCTAGTTTGGGGCACAGATACGCAGTATTTT. As protein: CASSGLVWGTDTQYF.

This clone has more than one count but fewer than ten. The chain links TRBV18 to TRBJ2-1; 7 positions agree with TRBD2. V lost 6 bases and J lost 8; bases outside the gene matches: 13. From germline, CDR1 is KGHSH and CDR2 LQKENI. This CDR3 spans 15 amino acids. The CDR3 bases are TGTGCCAGCTCGCTTTCCGGGGCGGGAGAGGATGAGCAGTTCTTC. This translates into CASSLSGAGEDEQFF.

This CDR3 is CASSLAGMNTGELFF. Here the CDR3 DNA reads TGTGCCAGCAGCTTAGCCGGGATGAACACCGGGGAGCTGTTTTTT. V gene TRBV11-2 combines with J gene TRBJ2-2, with a possible D match to TRBD2 (5 bases). V was shortened by 1 base and J by 1 base, with 7 bases between the two germline ends. CDR1 SGHAT and CDR2 FQNNGV come from the germline V gene. The CDR3 covers 15 residues. The full variable domain, completed using reference TRBV11-2 and TRBJ2-2, is EAGVAQSPRYKIIEKRQSVAFWCNPISGHATLYWYQQILGQGPKLLIQFQNNGVVDDSQLPKDRFSAERLKGVDSTLKIQPAKLEDSAVYLCASSLAGMNTGELFFGEGSRLTVL.

The chain carries TRBV5-5 and TRBJ1-2; D is unresolved. The V and J ends lost 0 bases and 2 bases respectively, with 11 bases between them. The CDR3 totals 15 residues. CDR1 is SGHKS and CDR2 is YYEKEE in the germline V gene (reference sequence). The CDR3 loop is CASSLVSRRNYGYTF. For the CDR3, the DNA is TGTGCCAGCAGCTTGGTCTCCAGAAGAAACTATGGCTACACCTTC.

J is TRBJ2-1 and V is TRBV5-1, with 8 bases identical to TRBD2. The CDR3 covers 16 residues. CDR1 SGHRS and CDR2 YFSETQ come from the germline V gene. Trimming at V came to 4 bases and at J to 4 bases, leaving 10 bases not matched to a gene. CDR3 protein: CASSITSGVSYNEQFF. For the CDR3, the DNA is TGCGCCAGCAGCATTACTAGCGGAGTCAGTTACAATGAGCAGTTCTTC.

The chain joins TRBV5-1 to TRBJ2-2; the match to TRBD2 covers 15 bases. CDR1 is SGHRS and CDR2 is YFSETQ in the germline V gene. The ends lost 4 bases at V and 5 bases at J; junction bases unmatched: 3. The CDR3 loop spans 16 amino acids. CDR3 DNA: TGCGCCAGCAGCACCGGGACTAGCGGGAGGACCGGGGAGCTGTTTTTT. Translation gives CASSTGTSGRTGELFF.

V gene TRBV4-1 combines with J gene TRBJ1-2; D possibly corresponds to TRBD1 (5 bases). The V end was cut by 1 base, the J end by 0 bases, with 18 bases between. Per the germline V gene, CDR1 is MGHRA and CDR2 is YSYEKL. The CDR3 spans 18 residues. The CDR3 loop is CASSQGGEPLLANYGYTF. Here the CDR3 DNA reads TGCGCCAGCAGCCAAGGGGGGGAACCCCTACTAGCTAACTATGGCTACACCTTC.

The chain employs TRBV6-1 and TRBJ2-5; D possibly corresponds to TRBD2 (6 bases). The CDR3 sequence is 14 residues long. Germline CDR1 is MNHNS and CDR2 is SASEGT. V shed 3 bases and J shed 5 bases, with 13 bases lying between them. CDR3 in amino acids: CASSDPGVRETQYF. The CDR3 coding sequence is TGTGCCAGCAGTGATCCGGGAGTTCGGGAGACCCAGTACTTC.

V usage is TRBV12-3 or TRBV12-4 and J usage is TRBJ1-3; D is ambiguous. Trimming removed 1 base from V and 2 bases from J, with 3 bases in between. The CDR3 spans 13 residues. The CDR3, as DNA: TGTGCCAGCAGTTTAGGGCCTGGAAACACCATATATTTT. Amino acid sequence: CASSLGPGNTIYF.

V usage is TRBV30 and J usage is TRBJ2-5; D might be TRBD2 (6 bases). CDR3 size: 14 residues. V lost 4 bases and J lost 2, with 14 bases in between. Germline lookup yields CDR1 GTSNPN and CDR2 SVGIG (reference sequence). Written as DNA, the CDR3 is TGTGCCTGGACCCTGGGGGGAGTTCAAGAGACCCAGTACTTC. Translated, it gives CAWTLGGVQETQYF.

The chain uses TRBV4-3 and TRBJ2-7; D is uncertain. Germline CDR1 is LGHNA and CDR2 is YSLEER. This CDR3 contains 15 residues. V dropped 0 bases and J dropped 1 base, with 10 bases sitting between them. The CDR3 DNA follows: TGCGCCAGCAGCCAAGATGCGGATATATCCTACGAGCAGTACTTC. Translation: CASSQDADISYEQYF.

This chain joins TRBV3-1 (or the pseudogene TRBV3-2) and TRBJ1-2; 9 nucleotides agree with TRBD1. Germline assignment: CDR1 LGHDT and CDR2 YNNKEL (reference sequence). CDR3 length equals 14 residues. V lost 5 bases, J lost 9 bases, and 10 bases stayed unmatched. The CDR3 sequence is CASSLDRGGMRYTF. The CDR3 DNA follows: TGTGCCAGCAGCTTGGACAGGGGAGGTATGCGCTACACCTTC.

The chain joins TRBV7-2 to TRBJ2-2, with 7 bases that match TRBD1. V was pared by 5 bases and J by 2 bases, with 5 bases of the junction left unmatched. Germline assignment: CDR1 SGHTA and CDR2 FQGNSA. The CDR3 runs 15 residues. The CDR3 DNA reads TGTGCCAGCAGCCCCCGGACAGGCAACACCGGGGAGCTGTTTTTT. Its protein product is CASSPRTGNTGELFF.

This clone was picked up a small number of times. The chain uses TRBV24-1 and TRBJ2-1, with 11 bases that match TRBD1. The ends lost 7 bases at V and 6 bases at J; junction bases unmatched: 10. The CDR3 is made up of 16 amino acids. From germline, CDR1 is KGHDR and CDR2 SFDVKD. The CDR3 spells CATSKVGTGGLNEQFF. As DNA, the CDR3 is TGTGCCACCAGCAAGGTCGGGACAGGGGGTCTCAATGAGCAGTTCTTC.

This sequence joins TRBV2 and TRBJ2-2, with D perhaps matching TRBD1 (6 bases). Trimming stripped 0 bases from V and 6 bases from J, with 14 bases between. Germline CDR1 and CDR2: SNHLY and FYNNEI. CDR3 length: 16 residues. The CDR3 protein is CASSEAGRGVAGELFF. As DNA, the CDR3 is TGTGCCAGCAGTGAAGCGGGCAGGGGAGTCGCCGGGGAGCTGTTTTTT.

This sequence joins TRBV27 and TRBJ2-7; TRBD1 agrees at 9 bases. The V gene end was trimmed by 9 bases and the J gene end by 7 bases; junction bases not matched to a gene: 7. CDR1 and CDR2 (germline): MNHEY, SMNVEV (reference sequence). This CDR3 comprises 12 residues. The CDR3 protein is CARGQGKGEQYF. DNA of the CDR3: TGTGCCAGGGGACAGGGTAAGGGTGAGCAGTACTTC.

The V gene is TRBV7-9, the J gene TRBJ1-6; D is possibly TRBD1 (5 bases). Between the trimmed V and J ends, which lost 5 bases and 3 bases, there was a span of 14 bases. CDR3 length: 16 residues. Germline lookup yields CDR1 SEHNR and CDR2 FQNEAQ (reference sequence). The CDR3 sequence: CASSPPPGHYNSPLHF. CDR3 nucleotide sequence: TGTGCCAGCAGCCCCCCACCAGGACACTATAATTCACCCCTCCACTTT.

V usage is TRBV12-3 or TRBV12-4 and J usage is TRBJ2-4; TRBD1 matches at 9 bases. V was pared by 6 bases and J by 6 bases, with 3 bases of the junction left unmatched. The CDR3 sequence is 13 residues long. CDR3 DNA sequence: TGTGCCAGCAGCCCGGGACAGGGAAACATTCAGTACTTC. Its protein product is CASSPGQGNIQYF.

The V and J genes are TRBV5-4 and TRBJ1-2; TRBD1 might be the D (6 bases). CDR1 SGHNT and CDR2 YYREEE come from the germline V gene (reference sequence). V was clipped by 4 bases and J by 0 bases, with 16 bases between them. The CDR3 is 16 amino acids. In nucleotides, the CDR3 is TGTGCCAGCAGCAGGGAATCAGGGGCGACTAACTATGGCTACACCTTC. This gives the protein CASSRESGATNYGYTF.

The CDR3 protein is CASSLSLSYSPLHF. DNA of the CDR3: TGTGCCAGCAGCTTGAGCCTAAGCTATTCACCCCTCCACTTT. The V and J genes are TRBV5-6 and TRBJ1-6; D is uncertain. This CDR3 is 14 amino acids long. Germline CDR1 is SGHDT and CDR2 is YYEEEE. V lost 1 base and J lost 8, with 10 bases in between.

The chain recombines TRBV4-1 with TRBJ2-7, with D possibly being TRBD2 (5 bases). This CDR3 contains 13 residues. V was pared by 4 bases and J by 1 base, with 8 bases between. Looked up from germline, CDR1 is MGHRA and CDR2 is YSYEKL. The CDR3 nucleotides read TGCGCCAGCAGCCCCGGACTTTCCTACGAGCAGTACTTC. This translates into CASSPGLSYEQYF.